One sample yielded the 18 T cell receptor beta chains listed below, sequenced in a study of T cell responses to AZD1222 COVID-19 vaccine (dated by TCRdb to 2020 to 2023). Library preparation was by the immunoSEQ multiplex PCR assay. The clones in this table, taken by TCRdb from immuneACCESS, are in-frame only. Not every clone is retained; where verified, under half of the shortfall comes from an unresolved V gene, and the cause of the rest is unknown. In this sample the table shows approximately 190,000 clones, approximately 94% of which occur a single time. The ten largest clones represent roughly 8.4% of the sample. This specimen's time point label, per the study, means: baseline before first vaccination. Source: peripheral blood, taken on day 0 of AZD1222 vaccination. The receptor source for this set is an adult in good health.

The chain joins TRBV28 to TRBJ1-1; no reliable D call. The germline V gene has CDR1 MDHEN and CDR2 SYDVKM. The CDR3 is 12 amino acids. The ends were cut back, 8 bases at V and 10 bases at J, with 17 bases in the middle. CDR3 sequence (DNA): TGTGCCAGCGGGAGGATGTACGGAGGAGCTTTCTTT. This encodes CASGRMYGGAFF.

The chain combines TRBV30 with TRBJ2-1; D is unresolved. The V gene's germline CDR1 is GTSNPN and CDR2 SVGIG (reference sequence). V lost 3 bases, J lost 8 bases, and 14 bases lay in between. The CDR3 length is 13 residues. This CDR3 is CAWSARVGDEQFF. The CDR3 bases are TGTGCCTGGAGCGCTAGGGTAGGCGATGAGCAGTTCTTC.

The rearrangement joins TRBV28 to TRBJ2-7; the match to TRBD2 covers 7 bases. CDR1 is MDHEN, CDR2 SYDVKM, per germline. The CDR3 consists of 14 residues. The V segment lost 4 bases and the J segment 3 bases; nucleotides outside the gene matches: 6. CDR3 in DNA: TGTGCCAGCAGTTCGGCCGGGACTATCTACGAGCAGTACTTC. Amino acid sequence: CASSSAGTIYEQYF.

The chain combines TRBV11-2 with TRBJ1-2; unclear D gene. CDR3 length equals 13 residues. Trimming left V 0 bases short and J 4 bases short, with 6 bases between. Germline CDR1 and CDR2: SGHAT and FQNNGV. The CDR3 sequence: CASSLDSLYGYTF. The DNA for the CDR3 is TGTGCCAGCAGCTTAGACAGCCTCTATGGCTACACCTTC. The full variable domain, in which reference TRBV11-2 and TRBJ1-2 provide the parts outside the CDR3, is EAGVAQSPRYKIIEKRQSVAFWCNPISGHATLYWYQQILGQGPKLLIQFQNNGVVDDSQLPKDRFSAERLKGVDSTLKIQPAKLEDSAVYLCASSLDSLYGYTFGSGTRLTVV.

This clone has more than one count but fewer than ten. V is TRBV14 and J is TRBJ2-5, with 9 bases fitting TRBD1. The CDR3 covers 15 residues. Germline V gene sequence: CDR1 SGHDN, CDR2 FVKESK. V dropped 1 base and J dropped 5; count of bases not matched to a gene: 5. The CDR3 DNA sequence: TGTGCCAGCAGCCAAGTAAGGACAGGGGAGGAGACCCAGTACTTC. Encoded protein: CASSQVRTGEETQYF.

The rearrangement joins TRBV11-2 to TRBJ2-7; D call uncertain. Per the germline V gene, CDR1 is SGHAT and CDR2 is FQNNGV. Trimming pared 1 base from V and 0 bases from J, leaving 7 bases between. This CDR3 comprises 14 residues. The CDR3 DNA is TGTGCCAGCAGCTTAGTACTGGCCTCCTACGAGCAGTACTTC. Protein: CASSLVLASYEQYF.

The V call is TRBV28, the J call TRBJ1-1, with TRBD1 matching over 9 bases. The CDR3 loop spans 13 amino acids. J gave up 5 bases and V 6 bases, and 4 bases lay outside the gene matches. The germline gives CDR1 MDHEN, CDR2 SYDVKM. The CDR3 here is CASRGQGRTEAFF. CDR3 DNA: TGTGCCAGCAGGGGACAGGGTCGGACTGAAGCTTTCTTT.

The V gene is TRBV7-9, the J gene TRBJ2-1; possibly TRBD2 for D (5 bases). V lost 4 bases and J lost 5, with 15 bases in between. This CDR3 spans 15 amino acids. CDR1 SEHNR and CDR2 FQNEAQ come from the germline V gene (reference sequence). CDR3 in amino acids: CASSSWRVDHNEQFF. CDR3 coding DNA: TGTGCCAGCAGCTCCTGGCGGGTGGACCACAATGAGCAGTTCTTC.

The CDR3 region is CAIGGLAINEQFF. Written as DNA, the CDR3 is TGTGCCATCGGTGGACTAGCTATCAATGAGCAGTTCTTC. The chain links TRBV10-3 to TRBJ2-1, with 8 positions matching TRBD2. V dropped 8 bases and J dropped 6; count of bases not matched to a gene: 6. The CDR3 covers 13 residues. The germline gives CDR1 ENHRY, CDR2 SYGVKD.

The chain couples TRBV7-6 to TRBJ1-1; tentatively, D is TRBD1 (5 bases). Germline loops: CDR1 SGHVS, CDR2 FNYEAQ. Trimming cost V 5 bases and J 1 base, with 8 bases left between them. The CDR3 spans 13 residues. The CDR3 region is CASSPGGNTEAFF. The CDR3 nucleotides read TGTGCCAGCAGCCCCGGGGGGAACACTGAAGCTTTCTTT.

The gene calls are TRBV7-9 and TRBJ1-2; 8 bases fit TRBD1. This CDR3 has 13 residues. V lost 1 base, J lost 8 bases, and 3 bases stayed unmatched. Germline V lookup: CDR1 SEHNR, CDR2 FQNEAQ (reference sequence). CDR3 coding DNA: TGTGCCAGCAGCTTAGGACAGGGGATCGGCTACACCTTC. Translated: CASSLGQGIGYTF.

The chain couples TRBV2 to TRBJ1-1; D gene ambiguous. This CDR3 spans 15 amino acids. Germline V CDR1 and CDR2: SNHLY, FYNNEI. Deletions cut 4 bases from V and 5 bases from J, with 17 bases between. CDR3 in DNA: TGTGCCAGCAGTGTTGGGTTGCGGGTAGAAACTGAAGCTTTCTTT. This encodes CASSVGLRVETEAFF.

The J gene is TRBJ2-2, the V gene TRBV5-4; possibly TRBD1 for D (7 bases). V was pared by 3 bases and J by 5 bases, with 17 bases between. Germline values: CDR1 SGHNT, CDR2 YYREEE (reference sequence). The CDR3 consists of 16 residues. The CDR3 here is CASSSGGGQSTGELFF. The CDR3 DNA is TGTGCCAGCAGCTCTGGAGGGGGACAGTCAACCGGGGAGCTGTTTTTT.

This sequence joins TRBV7-2 and TRBJ2-3; D gene ambiguous. V was shortened by 2 bases and J by 2 bases, with 20 bases between the two germline ends. CDR3 length: 18 amino acids. In germline, CDR1 is SGHTA, CDR2 FQGNSA. CDR3 residues: CASSLKRAGSVPTDTQYF. CDR3 DNA: TGTGCCAGCAGCTTAAAGCGTGCCGGGTCCGTCCCCACAGATACGCAGTATTTT.

The CDR3 reads CASSQDSRSHEQYF. The CDR3 region has the DNA TGCGCCAGCAGCCAAGACTCCAGATCCCACGAGCAGTACTTC. V gene TRBV4-3 combines with J gene TRBJ2-7, with D unresolved. Trimming pared 0 bases from V and 5 bases from J, leaving 11 bases between. The CDR3 totals 14 residues. CDR1 and CDR2 from the germline V gene are LGHNA and YSLEER.

The rearrangement links TRBV7-8 to TRBJ2-5; 7 bases agree with TRBD1. Germline V gene sequence: CDR1 SGHVS, CDR2 FQNEAQ. This CDR3 has 14 amino acids. Trimming took 4 bases from V and 1 from J; bases not matched to a gene: 3. For the CDR3, the DNA is TGTGCCAGCAGCTACGGGACAGTCCAAGAGACCCAGTACTTC. Protein product: CASSYGTVQETQYF. Drawing the rest from reference TRBV7-8 and TRBJ2-5, the complete variable domain is GAGVSQSPRYKVAKRGQDVALRCDPISGHVSLFWYQQALGQGPEFLTYFQNEAQLDKSGLPSDRFFAERPEGSVSTLKIQRTQQEDSAVYLCASSYGTVQETQYFGPGTRLLVL.

The rearrangement links TRBV7-9 to TRBJ2-1; D is perhaps TRBD2 (6 bases). This CDR3 is built from 14 residues. The germline V gene has CDR1 SEHNR and CDR2 FQNEAQ (reference sequence). V dropped 7 bases and J dropped 4 bases, with 14 bases sitting between them. The CDR3: CASTPPEGYNEQFF. CDR3 nucleotide sequence: TGTGCCAGCACCCCTCCGGAGGGTTACAATGAGCAGTTCTTC.

The rearrangement uses TRBV6-5 and TRBJ2-7; 7 bases fit TRBD2. CDR3 length equals 13 residues. After removal of 6 bases from V and 6 bases from J, the junction contained 8 bases not matched to a gene. Germline V gene sequence: CDR1 MNHEY, CDR2 SVGAGI. The CDR3 region is CASSQTSWREQYF. The CDR3 DNA is TGTGCCAGCAGCCAGACTAGCTGGCGCGAGCAGTACTTC.